The entry that follows covers one TCR beta chain sequence. In the study's own analysis: Amplification of reference gene primers provided the estimated nucleated cell counts. The assay was immunoSEQ multiplex PCR, and TCRdb's table has in-frame clones only and misses some. From that table come the V and J calls and clone size; the DNA was used to work out D and trimming. The sample gives roughly 250,000 clones, about 80% of which show up once; about 9.5% is in the top ten. The sample comes from a study of blood T cell repertoires in COVID-19. Looking at the study overall: From T cells, B-cell-depleted T cells, or PBMCs came the material, which was cDNA or gDNA.

V was shortened by 0 bases and J by 0 bases, with 9 bases between the two germline ends. The CDR3 loop spans 15 amino acids. The germline V gene has CDR1 MNHEY and CDR2 SVGAGI. This sequence joins TRBV6-5 and TRBJ2-7; unclear D gene. This TCR came from a woman of 80 years or more with acute or convalescent COVID-19. Sequenced material: peripheral blood. CDR3 DNA: TGTGCCAGCAGTTACTCATCCGCCAGCTCCTACGAGCAGTACTTC. As protein: CASSYSSASSYEQYF.